The entry below describes one TCR beta chain. The data were taken from a study of blood T cell repertoires in COVID-19. Study background: Researchers got acute and convalescent COVID-19 samples from the United States, Italy and Spain. Sources were T cells, B-cell-depleted T cells, or PBMCs; the material itself was cDNA or gDNA.

The CDR3 is made up of 14 amino acids. From germline, CDR1 is MRHNA and CDR2 SNTAGT. Between the trimmed V and J ends, which lost 4 bases and 4 bases, there was a span of 11 bases. In the authors' methods: For nucleated cells, counts were estimated from reference gene primer amplification. Profiling relied on immunoSEQ multiplex PCR, and the TCRdb table lists in-frame clones only, not all of them. V, J and clone size are taken as reported in that table, and D and trimming were inferred from the DNA itself. Altogether tens of thousands of clones are present, 74% being singletons, with the ten largest covering 2.6%.

This clonotype originated in a human donor with acute or convalescent COVID-19. The donor label of this sample is uncertain. This chain connects TRBV6-4 to TRBJ2-1; D is possibly TRBD1 (6 bases). The source material was peripheral blood. Written as DNA, the CDR3 is TGTGCCAGCAGTGTCTTAGGGGGTTACAATGAGCAGTTCTTC. It yields the protein CASSVLGGYNEQFF.